This T cell receptor beta chain emerged from a study of Graves' ophthalmopathy and Graves' hyperthyroidism. Study-wide context: Samples of peripheral blood were obtained at initial diagnosis, prior to treatment of any kind. Study-wide results and limits: Sensitivity of roughly 88% and specificity of less than 82% were achieved when a 13-signature model separated ophthalmopathy from stable hyperthyroidism.

PBMCs were isolated from a roughly 9.6 ml sample of fresh peripheral blood. CDR3 regions of TCR beta were amplified from RNA transcripts. HTBI primers were employed in first-round RT-PCR, then a second-round multiplex PCR followed. TCRdb analysed the multiplex PCR reads with MiXCR anew, one entry per CDR3 protein. Of roughly 610,000 distinct CDR3 sequences listed, over 20% were seen once; the top ten hold around 7%. The CDR3 is 14 amino acids. Germline values: CDR1 LGHNA, CDR2 YNFKEQ. As to this clonotype: Its antigen remains unknown. The junction shows a germline mismatch at one end, possibly a read error.

The source is a woman younger than 35 with stable Graves' hyperthyroidism. Some clones in this sample may be carry-over from other donors' samples. Sequenced material: peripheral blood. V gene TRBV4-2 combines with J gene TRBJ1-2; weak D call: TRBD1 (6 bases). CDR3: CASSKTGANYDYTF. The CDR3 region has the DNA TGTGCCAGCAGCAAGACAGGAGCTAACTATGACTACACCTTC.